Sequencing of this TCR beta chain was carried out in a study of control samples from healthy donors and cancer patients (dated by TCRdb to between 2020 and 2021). Relative to germline, V is 2 bases shorter and J is 0 bases shorter, with 8 bases between their ends. The CDR3 starts with the cysteine, ends with the phenylalanine, and has 15 residues. Only the CDR3 portion is preserved as DNA: 45 bases, with reading frame beginning at the first base. The germline V gene encodes CDR1 PRHDT and CDR2 FYEKMQ (reference sequence). Concerning this clone itself: No antigen is known for it. No quality values exist for individual bases; no much larger clone is one base distant.

Receptors were amplified or captured by the immunoSEQ multiplex PCR assay. TCRdb provides this immuneACCESS table in a form limited to in-frame rearrangements. Some clones are lacking; in checked studies, under half of them reflect an unresolved V gene, and why the rest are absent is not known. The table for this sample lists approximately 84,000 clones; 82% of them were counted only once. In total, the top ten clones hold approximately 9.4% of the sample. The receptor comes from a woman aged 55-69 years in good health. The rearranged segments are TRBV13 and TRBJ1-3, with a weak D call of TRBD1 (5 bases match). Sequencing was done on a sample of blood. The bases read TGTGCCAGCAGCTTACTGACAGACTCTGGAAACACCATATATTTT. This encodes CASSLLTDSGNTIYF.